Sequencing of this T cell receptor (beta chain) was carried out in a study of CD8+CD57+ T cells in acquired aplastic anemia. Notes on the study in general: Almost 30 shared CD8+ CDR3s appeared highly expressed within patients' immunodominant clones.

In this sample, this clonotype turned up many times. Antigen: not known. Patients included in sequencing had previously demonstrated CD8+CD57+ cell expansion by flow cytometry. The CDR3 runs 14 residues. The junction had 2 bases not matched to a gene; V was cut back by 4 bases and J by 4 bases. The germline V gene has CDR1 LGHDT and CDR2 YNNKEL (reference sequence). Genomic DNA, serving as template, underwent TCR beta VDJ and CDR3 profiling. TCRdb reprocessed the reads with MiXCR, giving one entry per CDR3 protein. The sample holds about 160,000 distinct CDR3 sequences; roughly 48% are singletons and the top ten take approximately 2.8%.

This clonotype was obtained from a human donor with aplastic anemia. The chain carries TRBV3-1 and TRBJ1-5, with 9 bases aligning to TRBD1. Sequenced sample: sorted CD4+, CD8+, or CD8+CD57+ T cells (not recorded which) from PBMCs. CDR3 sequence: CASSPGTGNQPQHF. DNA for the CDR3: TGTGCCAGCAGCCCTGGGACAGGGAATCAGCCCCAGCATTTT.